This T cell receptor (beta chain) derives from a study of identifying expanded T cells in peripheral blood (dated by TCRdb to between 2018 and 2021). In the study overall: Technical replicates were generated by sequencing separate aliquots of the same genomic DNA pool, with four replicates compared pairwise.

TCRbeta CDR3 regions were profiled by bias-controlled multiplex PCR amplification of genomic DNA with the immunoSEQ Assay. Per the source publication's procedure: The absolute abundance of each unique TCRbeta CDR3 region was quantified after sequences were collapsed and filtered. Two models were used to test differential abundance: a binomial model (Fisher-equivalent) and a beta-binomial model that adds time-dependent variance fitted from healthy donors. Any clone with fewer than 5 combined templates was excluded, and a clone was called differentially abundant if its Benjamini-Hochberg FDR was below 0.01. Beta-binomial variance was modeled as a function of total template count across the two samples using the form v = (b*log(k)+a)^2. TCRdb provides this immuneACCESS table in a form limited to in-frame rearrangements. Some clones are lacking; in checked studies, under half of them reflect an unresolved V gene, and why the rest are absent is not known. V and J calls and clone size are given by that table; D and trimming were obtained from the DNA. Counted in this sample were some 54,000 clones; 82% of them appeared once. 11% to 15% of the sample is taken by the ten largest.

No immune events, such as infections, were documented for the healthy donors during the collection period. Healthy-donor blood repertoires served as a training cohort to calibrate time-dependent variance in a beta-binomial model of T-cell clone differential abundance. There were about 10 healthy donors in the training cohort, of whom 3 were female and 7 were male. An age range of roughly 25 to 70 years, with an average of about 45 years, was recorded for the donors. Whole blood was collected from each healthy donor at three time points spaced around two weeks apart and obtained from a commercial supplier. Genomic DNA was extracted from unsorted whole blood for immunosequencing. Study-level results and caveats: Both the number of clones called differentially abundant and the false-positive rate were significantly reduced by the beta-binomial model across all healthy-donor time intervals. The authors expected that biological variance in healthy repertoires might rise further over much longer intervals, such as months to years. Variance in clone template counts between approximately 2-week samples significantly increased with total template count across all healthy donors. The binomial model flagged approximately 1.2 differentially abundant clones between technical replicates, compared with around 15 over about 2 weeks and roughly 19 over approximately four weeks.

As to this clone: The antigen it recognizes is unknown. The record has no base qualities; no much larger clone is one base away.

The CDR3 runs 15 residues from the cysteine to the phenylalanine. Of all the DNA, just the CDR3 is kept, 45 bases in frame from base 1. Trimming takes 7 bases off V and 1 base off J; junction bases not matched to a gene: 4. As encoded in the germline V gene, CDR1 is MNHNS while CDR2 is SASEGT. Sequencing was done on a sample of blood. This TCR derives from a person aged 18 to 70 in good health. This chain is built from TRBV6-1 and TRBJ1-1, and 12 junction bases match TRBD1. The CDR3 region has the sequence CASTGTGGRNTEAFF. The nucleotides read TGTGCCAGCACGGGGACAGGGGGCAGGAACACTGAAGCTTTCTTT.